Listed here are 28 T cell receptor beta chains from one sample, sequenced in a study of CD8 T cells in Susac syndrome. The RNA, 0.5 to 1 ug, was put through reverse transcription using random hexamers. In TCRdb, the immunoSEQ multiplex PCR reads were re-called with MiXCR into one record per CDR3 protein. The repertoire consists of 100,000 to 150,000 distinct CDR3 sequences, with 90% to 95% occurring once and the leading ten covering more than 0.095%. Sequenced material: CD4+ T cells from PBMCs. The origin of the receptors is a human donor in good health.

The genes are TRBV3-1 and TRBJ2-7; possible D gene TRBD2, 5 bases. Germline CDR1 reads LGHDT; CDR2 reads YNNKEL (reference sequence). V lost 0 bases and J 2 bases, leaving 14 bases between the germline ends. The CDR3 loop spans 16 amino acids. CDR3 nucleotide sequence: TGTGCCAGCAGCCAAGAAGGCGCGGCGAGGGCCTACGAGCAGTACTTC. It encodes CASSQEGAARAYEQYF.

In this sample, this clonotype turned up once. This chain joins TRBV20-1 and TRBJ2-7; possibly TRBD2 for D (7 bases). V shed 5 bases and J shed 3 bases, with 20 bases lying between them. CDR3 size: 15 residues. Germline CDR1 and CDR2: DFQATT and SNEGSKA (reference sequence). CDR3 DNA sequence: TGCAGTGCTGGGGGGGGCTATGATCAATACTACGAGCAGTACTTC. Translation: CSAGGGYDQYYEQYF.

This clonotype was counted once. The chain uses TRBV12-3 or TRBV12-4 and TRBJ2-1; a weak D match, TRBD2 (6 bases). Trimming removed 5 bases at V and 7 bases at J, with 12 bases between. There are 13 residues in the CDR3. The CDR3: CASSPEGSNEQFF. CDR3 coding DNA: TGTGCCAGCAGTCCGGAGGGGTCTAATGAGCAGTTCTTC.

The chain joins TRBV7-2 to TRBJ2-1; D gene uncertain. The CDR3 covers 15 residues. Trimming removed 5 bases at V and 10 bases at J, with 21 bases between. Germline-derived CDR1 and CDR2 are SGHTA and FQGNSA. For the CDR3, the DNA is TGTGCCAGCAGCCGCCGGGCCTCAACCCATCAGGAGCAGTTCTTC. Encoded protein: CASSRRASTHQEQFF.

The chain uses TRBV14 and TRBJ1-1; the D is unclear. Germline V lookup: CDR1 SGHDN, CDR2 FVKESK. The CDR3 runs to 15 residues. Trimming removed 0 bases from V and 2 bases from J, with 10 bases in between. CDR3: CASSQEGGRNTEAFF. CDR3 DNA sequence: TGTGCCAGCAGCCAAGAGGGCGGGAGAAACACTGAAGCTTTCTTT.

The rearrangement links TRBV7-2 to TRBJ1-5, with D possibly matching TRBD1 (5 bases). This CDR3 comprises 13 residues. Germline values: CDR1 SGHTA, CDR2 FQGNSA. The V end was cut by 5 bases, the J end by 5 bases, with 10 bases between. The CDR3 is CASSASRDQPQHF. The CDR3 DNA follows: TGTGCCAGCAGCGCTAGCAGGGATCAGCCCCAGCATTTT.

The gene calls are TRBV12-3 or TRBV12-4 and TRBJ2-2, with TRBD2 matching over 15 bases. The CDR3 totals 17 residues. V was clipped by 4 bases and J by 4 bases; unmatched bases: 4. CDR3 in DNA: TGTGCCAGCAGTTCCGGACTAGCGGGAGGGATCACCGGGGAGCTGTTTTTT. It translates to CASSSGLAGGITGELFF.

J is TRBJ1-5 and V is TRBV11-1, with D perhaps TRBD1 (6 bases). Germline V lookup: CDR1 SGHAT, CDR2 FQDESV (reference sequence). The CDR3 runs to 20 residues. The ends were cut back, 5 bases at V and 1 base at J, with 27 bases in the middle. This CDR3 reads CASSLRADKGGWLSNQPQHF. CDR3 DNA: TGTGCCAGCAGCCTTCGTGCAGACAAAGGGGGATGGTTGAGCAATCAGCCCCAGCATTTT.

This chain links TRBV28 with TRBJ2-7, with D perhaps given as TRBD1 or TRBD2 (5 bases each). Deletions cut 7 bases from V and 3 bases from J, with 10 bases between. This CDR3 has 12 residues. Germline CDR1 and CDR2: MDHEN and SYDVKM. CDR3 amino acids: CASKGPLYEQYF. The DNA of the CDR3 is TGTGCCAGCAAGGGACCTCTCTACGAGCAGTACTTC.

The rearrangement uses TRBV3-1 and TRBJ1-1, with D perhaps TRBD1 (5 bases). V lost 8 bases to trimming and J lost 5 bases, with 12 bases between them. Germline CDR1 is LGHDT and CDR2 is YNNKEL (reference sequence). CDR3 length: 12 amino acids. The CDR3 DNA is TGTGCCAGCGTGAGTGAGGGGACTGAAGCTTTCTTT. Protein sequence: CASVSEGTEAFF. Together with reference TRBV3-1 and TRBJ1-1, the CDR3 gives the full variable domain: DTAVSQTPKYLVTQMGNDKSIKCEQNLGHDTMYWYKQDSKKFLKIMFSYNNKELIINETVPNRFSPKSPDKAHLNLHINSLELGDSAVYFCASVSEGTEAFFGQGTRLTVV.

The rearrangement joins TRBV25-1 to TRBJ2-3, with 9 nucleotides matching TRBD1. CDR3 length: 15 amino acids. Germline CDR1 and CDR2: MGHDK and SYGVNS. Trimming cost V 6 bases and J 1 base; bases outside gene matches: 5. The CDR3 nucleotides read TGTGCCAGCAGCGCCGGGACAGGGCGCACAGATACGCAGTATTTT. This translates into CASSAGTGRTDTQYF.

CDR3 coding DNA: TGTGCCAGCAGCCTGGGGACTAGCGGGAGAGTGAAGGAGACCCAGTACTTC. It yields the protein CASSLGTSGRVKETQYF. The chain joins TRBV12-3 or TRBV12-4 to TRBJ2-5; 14 bases are shared with TRBD2. V dropped 6 bases and J dropped 5; count of bases not matched to a gene: 11. The CDR3 consists of 17 residues.

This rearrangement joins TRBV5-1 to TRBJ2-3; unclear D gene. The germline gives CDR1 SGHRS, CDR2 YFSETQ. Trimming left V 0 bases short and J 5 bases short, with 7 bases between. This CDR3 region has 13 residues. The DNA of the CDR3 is TGCGCCAGCAGCTTGGGACGTCGAGATACGCAGTATTTT. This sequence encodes CASSLGRRDTQYF.

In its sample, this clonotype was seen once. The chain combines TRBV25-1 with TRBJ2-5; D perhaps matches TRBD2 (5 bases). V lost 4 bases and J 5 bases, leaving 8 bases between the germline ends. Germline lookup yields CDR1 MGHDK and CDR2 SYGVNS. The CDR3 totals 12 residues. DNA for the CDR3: TGTGCCAGCAGTGGGGGAGCGGAGACCCAGTACTTC. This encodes CASSGGAETQYF. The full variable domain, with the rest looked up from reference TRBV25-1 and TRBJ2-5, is EADIYQTPRYLVIGTGKKITLECSQTMGHDKMYWYQQDPGMELHLIHYSYGVNSTEKGDLSSESTVSRIRTEHFPLTLESARPSHTSQYLCASSGGAETQYFGPGTRLLVL.

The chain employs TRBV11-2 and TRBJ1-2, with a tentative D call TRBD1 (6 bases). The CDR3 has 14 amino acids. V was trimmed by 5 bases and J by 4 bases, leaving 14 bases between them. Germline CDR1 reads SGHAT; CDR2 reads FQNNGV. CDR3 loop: CASSLIQTGYGYTF. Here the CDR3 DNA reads TGTGCCAGCAGCCTTATTCAGACAGGCTATGGCTACACCTTC. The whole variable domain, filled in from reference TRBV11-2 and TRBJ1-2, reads EAGVAQSPRYKIIEKRQSVAFWCNPISGHATLYWYQQILGQGPKLLIQFQNNGVVDDSQLPKDRFSAERLKGVDSTLKIQPAKLEDSAVYLCASSLIQTGYGYTFGSGTRLTVV.

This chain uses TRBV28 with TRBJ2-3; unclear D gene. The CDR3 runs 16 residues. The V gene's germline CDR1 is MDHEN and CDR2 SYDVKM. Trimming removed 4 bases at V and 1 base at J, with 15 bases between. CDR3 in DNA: TGTGCCAGCAGTTCCCCCTCTTTGTCCGGCACAGATACGCAGTATTTT. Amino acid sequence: CASSSPSLSGTDTQYF. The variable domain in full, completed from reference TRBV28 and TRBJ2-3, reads DVKVTQSSRYLVKRTGEKVFLECVQDMDHENMFWYRQDPGLGLRLIYFSYDVKMKEKGDIPEGYSVSREKKERFSLILESASTNQTSMYLCASSSPSLSGTDTQYFGPGTRLTVL.

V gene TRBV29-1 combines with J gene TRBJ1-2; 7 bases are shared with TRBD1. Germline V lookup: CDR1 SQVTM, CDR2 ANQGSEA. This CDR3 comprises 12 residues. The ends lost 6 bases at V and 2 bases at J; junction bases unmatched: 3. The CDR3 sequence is CSVETGNYGYTF. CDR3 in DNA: TGCAGCGTCGAGACAGGGAACTATGGCTACACCTTC.

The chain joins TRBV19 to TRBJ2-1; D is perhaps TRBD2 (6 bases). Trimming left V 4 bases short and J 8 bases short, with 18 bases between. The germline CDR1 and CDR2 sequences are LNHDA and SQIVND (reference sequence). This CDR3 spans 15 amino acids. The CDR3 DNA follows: TGTGCCAGTAGTAATGGGGCGGGTGGAGGGGATGAGCAGTTCTTC. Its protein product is CASSNGAGGGDEQFF.

The CDR3 sequence is CASSLDLGQPQHF. CDR3 bases: TGCGCCAGCAGCTTGGACTTAGGGCAGCCCCAGCATTTT. V is TRBV5-1 and J is TRBJ1-5; D call uncertain. This CDR3 contains 13 residues. CDR1 is SGHRS and CDR2 is YFSETQ in the germline V gene. Trimming left V 0 bases short and J 7 bases short, with 8 bases between.

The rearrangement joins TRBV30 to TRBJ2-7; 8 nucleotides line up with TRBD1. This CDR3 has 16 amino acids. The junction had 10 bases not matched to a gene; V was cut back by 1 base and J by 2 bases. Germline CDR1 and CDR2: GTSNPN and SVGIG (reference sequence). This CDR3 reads CAWSGPKTGATYEQYF. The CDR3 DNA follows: TGTGCCTGGAGTGGCCCGAAGACAGGGGCTACCTACGAGCAGTACTTC.

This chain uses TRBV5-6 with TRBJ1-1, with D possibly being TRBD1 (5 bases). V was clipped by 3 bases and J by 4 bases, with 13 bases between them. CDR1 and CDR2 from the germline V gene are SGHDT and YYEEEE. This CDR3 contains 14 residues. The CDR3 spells CASSSLGASTEAFF. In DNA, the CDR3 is TGTGCCAGCAGCTCCCTAGGGGCCAGCACTGAAGCTTTCTTT.

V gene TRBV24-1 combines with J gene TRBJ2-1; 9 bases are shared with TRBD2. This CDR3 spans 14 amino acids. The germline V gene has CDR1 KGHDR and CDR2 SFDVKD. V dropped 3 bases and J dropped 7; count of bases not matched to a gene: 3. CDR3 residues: CATSDGGRGNEQFF. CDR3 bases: TGTGCCACCAGTGATGGCGGGAGGGGAAATGAGCAGTTCTTC.

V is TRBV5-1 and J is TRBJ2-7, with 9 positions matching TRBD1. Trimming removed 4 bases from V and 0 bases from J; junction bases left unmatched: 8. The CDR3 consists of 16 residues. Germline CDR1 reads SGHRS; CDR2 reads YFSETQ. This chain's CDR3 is CASSLVPGQGSYEQYF. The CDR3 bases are TGCGCCAGCAGCCTAGTCCCGGGACAGGGCTCCTACGAGCAGTACTTC.

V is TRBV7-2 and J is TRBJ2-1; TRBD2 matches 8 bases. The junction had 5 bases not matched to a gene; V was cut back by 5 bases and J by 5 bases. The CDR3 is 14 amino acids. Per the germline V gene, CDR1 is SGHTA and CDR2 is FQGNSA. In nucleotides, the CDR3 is TGTGCCAGCAGCCCCCAACTAGCGGACAATGAGCAGTTCTTC. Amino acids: CASSPQLADNEQFF.

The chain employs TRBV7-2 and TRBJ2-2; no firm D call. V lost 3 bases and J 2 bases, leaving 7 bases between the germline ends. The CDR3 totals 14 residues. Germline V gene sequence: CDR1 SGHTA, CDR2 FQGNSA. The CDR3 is CASSFGPNTGELFF. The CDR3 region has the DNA TGTGCCAGCAGCTTTGGGCCCAACACCGGGGAGCTGTTTTTT.

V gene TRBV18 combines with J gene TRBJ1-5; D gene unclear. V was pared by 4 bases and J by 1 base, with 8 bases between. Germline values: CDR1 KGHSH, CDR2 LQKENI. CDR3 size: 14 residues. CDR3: CASSQEMSNQPQHF. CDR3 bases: TGTGCCAGCTCACAGGAGATGAGCAATCAGCCCCAGCATTTT. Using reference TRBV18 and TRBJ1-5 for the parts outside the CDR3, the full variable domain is NAGVMQNPRHLVRRRGQEARLRCSPMKGHSHVYWYRQLPEEGLKFMVYLQKENIIDESGMPKERFSAEFPKEGPSILRIQQVVRGDSAAYFCASSQEMSNQPQHFGDGTRLSIL.

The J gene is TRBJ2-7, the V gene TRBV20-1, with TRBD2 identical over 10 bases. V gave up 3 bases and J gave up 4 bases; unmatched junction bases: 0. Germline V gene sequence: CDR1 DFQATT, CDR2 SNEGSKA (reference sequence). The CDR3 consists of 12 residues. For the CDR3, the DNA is TGCAGTGCTAGTAGCGGGAGGTACGAGCAGTACTTC. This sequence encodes CSASSGRYEQYF.

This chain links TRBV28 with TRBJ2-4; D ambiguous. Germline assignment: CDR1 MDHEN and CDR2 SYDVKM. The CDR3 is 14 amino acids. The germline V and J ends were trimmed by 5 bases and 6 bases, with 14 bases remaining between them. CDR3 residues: CASSKIPSRNIQYF. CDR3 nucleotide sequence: TGTGCCAGCAGTAAAATCCCCAGTCGAAACATTCAGTACTTC. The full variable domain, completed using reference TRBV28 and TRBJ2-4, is DVKVTQSSRYLVKRTGEKVFLECVQDMDHENMFWYRQDPGLGLRLIYFSYDVKMKEKGDIPEGYSVSREKKERFSLILESASTNQTSMYLCASSKIPSRNIQYFGAGTRLSVL.